The clone carrying this T cell receptor (beta chain) showed up just a few times. As yet, its antigen is unknown. Sorted populations comprised CD4+ and CD8+ T cells obtained from PBMCs. This specimen comes from a study of CD8+ T cells in alopecia areata. With 7 bases clipped from V and 0 bases from J, the junction kept 9 bases outside the gene matches. Germline V gene lookup returns CDR1 MDHEN and CDR2 SYDVKM. CDR3 length: 15 residues. cDNA serving as the sequencing template came from extracted, reverse transcribed RNA. Profiled with immunoSEQ multiplex PCR; TCRdb holds only in-frame clones, not every one. The table includes 180,000 or so clones, 67% detected once. Broader study findings: TCR sharing was clearer in mice than between patients, perhaps partly owing to patient HLA diversity.

This chain joins TRBV28 and TRBJ2-7; 7 bases map to TRBD1. The sequencing here drew on CD8+ T cells sorted from blood, taken at week 0. The TCR comes from a human donor with alopecia areata. The CDR3 region has the DNA TGTGCCAGCAAACCGACAGGGTCCGTCTCCTACGAGCAGTACTTC. Translating it yields CASKPTGSVSYEQYF.